Included here is one TCR beta chain sequence, with context. It was across several immunoSEQ plates that each subset's genomic DNA was evenly split. Replicate PCRs run on sorted subsets employed 150 to 250 ng DNA, roughly 30,000 T cell genomes. Here immunoSEQ multiplex PCR was the method, and the copy in TCRdb shows in-frame clones only, minus some. The sample holds roughly 890,000 clones, around 93% seen once. The data originate from a study of shared clonotypes between healthy human individuals. The wider study: A couple of women and a few men aged 18 to 49 made up the donors. Each donor contributed plates that comprised three CD4 naive, three CD4 memory, two CD8 naive and one CD8 memory.

CD45RO-negative, CCR7-positively selected cells formed the naive CD8 fraction, excluding terminally differentiated effector memory CD45RA+ cells. The TCR originated in a young man in good health. Sequenced input: naive CD8+ T cells sorted from blood.

The CDR3 protein is CAISAGEVEQFF. DNA of the CDR3: TGTGCCATTTCAGCGGGAGAGGTTGAGCAGTTCTTC. The chain carries TRBV10-3 and TRBJ2-1; 8 bases line up with TRBD2. With 9 bases clipped from V and 9 bases from J, the junction kept 7 bases outside the gene matches. This CDR3 has 12 residues. Per germline, CDR1 ENHRY and CDR2 SYGVKD.